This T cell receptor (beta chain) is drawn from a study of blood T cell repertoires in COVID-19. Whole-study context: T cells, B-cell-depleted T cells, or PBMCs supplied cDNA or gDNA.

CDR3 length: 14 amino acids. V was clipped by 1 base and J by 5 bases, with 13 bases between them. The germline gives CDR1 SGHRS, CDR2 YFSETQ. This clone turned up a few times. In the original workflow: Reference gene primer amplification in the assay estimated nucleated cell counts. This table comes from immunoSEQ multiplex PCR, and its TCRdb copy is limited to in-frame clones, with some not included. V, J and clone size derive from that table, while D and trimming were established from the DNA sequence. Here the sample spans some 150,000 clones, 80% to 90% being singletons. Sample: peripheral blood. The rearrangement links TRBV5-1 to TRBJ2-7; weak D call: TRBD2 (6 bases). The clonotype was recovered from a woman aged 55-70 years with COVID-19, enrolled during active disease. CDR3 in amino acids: CASSLLGEADEQYF. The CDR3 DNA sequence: TGCGCCAGCAGCTTGTTAGGGGAGGCGGACGAGCAGTACTTC.